The 5 T cell receptor delta chains below all came from one sample that was sequenced in a study of γδ T cells in repeated Plasmodium falciparum infection. Flow sorting of PBMC yielded separate Vgamma9/Vdelta2+ and Vdelta2-negative gammadelta T cell populations for bulk repertoire analysis. TCRdb re-called clones from the multiplex PCR reads using CATT. The table lists 85,000 to 95,000 delta-chain clones, roughly 1.4% of them singletons. Sequenced sample: gamma-delta T cells from blood. The receptor source for this set is a pool of human donors (malaria-infected and uninfected, not separated).

This clone appeared a few times. The protein recorded in TCRdb matches a much larger clone and deviates from this DNA's translation at residue 11, suggesting a read error; the protein here is obtained by translating the DNA. This rearrangement joins TRDV1 to TRDJ1; 10 bases fit TRDD3. Germline V gene data show CDR1 as TSWWSYY and CDR2 as QGS. The CDR3 consists of 22 residues. V was clipped by 0 bases and J by 1 base; unmatched bases: 20. The chain's CDR3 is CALGELWVLRDPTGGSTDKLIF. CDR3 in DNA: TGTGCTCTTGGGGAACTATGGGTCCTACGTGACCCTACTGGGGGATCCACCGATAAACTCATCTTT.

This clone occurred many times. This sequence is one base from a far larger clone and is likely a read error. This sample includes further DNA sequences coding for the same CDR3. This CDR3 is CACDTVGGGYVGYTDKLIF. DNA of the CDR3: TGTGCCTGTGACACCGTAGGTGGGGGGTACGTGGGGTACACCGATAAACTCATCTTT. This chain uses TRDV2 with TRDJ1, with D possibly being TRDD3 (6 bases). This CDR3 has 19 amino acids. Germline V gives CDR1 GEAIGNYY, CDR2 EKD. The V end was cut by 0 bases, the J end by 0 bases, with 22 bases between.

Comments on this clone: TCRdb lists the protein of a much larger clone for this DNA, which differs at residue 14, so this is likely a read error; the protein given here is translated from the DNA itself. The chain joins TRDV2 to TRDJ1; 8 bases are shared with TRDD3. The germline CDR1 and CDR2 sequences are GEAIGNYY and EKD. V was clipped by 0 bases and J by 0 bases; unmatched bases: 29. The CDR3 covers 24 residues. The CDR3 here is CACDTVQFISKLGGSHGYTDKLIF. The CDR3 nucleotides read TGTGCCTGTGACACCGTTCAGTTTATCTCTAAACTGGGGGGCAGCCACGGGTACACCGATAAACTCATCTTT.

This clone was counted between two and nine times. A read error likely explains why the TCRdb protein, taken from a much larger clone, differs from this DNA's translation at residue 15; the protein shown is translated from the DNA. The chain combines TRDV1 with TRDJ2; D call uncertain. TCRdb supplies no J gene; here it was assigned by aligning the nucleotide sequence to germline. The V gene lost 6 bases and the J gene lost 0 bases, with 35 bases spanning the gap. Germline-derived CDR1 and CDR2 are TSWWSYY and QGS. The CDR3 covers 23 residues. In nucleotides, the CDR3 is TGTGCTCTTGGTATCCCCTCGATCTACCCGAGATTCCCCCCGCCCTCTTTGACAGCACAACTCTTCTTT. This encodes CALGIPSIYPRFPPPSLTAQLFF.

This clone was counted many times. A far bigger clonotype differs at one base, so this is likely a read error. Additional DNA sequences in this sample encode the identical CDR3. J is TRDJ1 and V is TRAV38-2/DV8; weak D call: TRDD2 (5 bases). TCRdb carries no J gene annotation; the J gene was assigned here by matching the DNA with germline. The CDR3 sequence is 17 residues long. Germline V CDR1 and CDR2: TSESDYY, QEAYKQQN. The CDR3 loop is CAYRTHPTAPYTDKLIF. CDR3 DNA: TGCGCTTATAGGACCCACCCTACGGCCCCCTACACCGATAAACTCATCTTT.